The next 20 T cell receptor beta chains were all read from a single sample in a study of CD8 T cells in ankylosing spondylitis. In TCRdb, the 5' RACE reads were re-called with MiXCR into one record per CDR3 protein. The sample records 200,000 to 300,000 distinct CDR3 sequences, more than 20% being singletons. The source material was blood, either unsorted or a sorted T cell fraction (not recorded which). The receptor set was obtained from a male donor with ankylosing spondylitis or in good health (not recorded which).

To note about this clonotype: A read error may be the cause here, since a much bigger clone is one base away. V gene TRBV29-1 combines with J gene TRBJ2-5, with D perhaps TRBD2 (5 bases). The CDR3 loop spans 13 amino acids. The V end lost 7 bases, the J end lost 4 bases, and 16 bases lay between the germline ends. CDR1 is SQVTM, CDR2 ANQGSEA, per germline. As DNA, the CDR3 is TGCAGCGCGTCGGACCCCCGGGGAGAGACCCAGTACTTC. This gives the protein CSASDPRGETQYF.

V is TRBV7-9 and J is TRBJ2-2; tentative D call: TRBD1 (5 bases). The CDR3 has 14 residues. The V end lost 3 bases, the J end lost 6 bases, and 11 bases lay between the germline ends. Germline V lookup: CDR1 SEHNR, CDR2 FQNEAQ (reference sequence). The CDR3 spells CASSFRQGSGELFF. The CDR3 DNA reads TGTGCCAGCAGCTTCCGGCAGGGATCCGGGGAGCTGTTTTTT.

This clonotype was recorded many times. This chain joins TRBV9 and TRBJ2-1; no reliable D call. Germline loops: CDR1 SGDLS, CDR2 YYNGEE. The V end was cut by 0 bases, the J end by 2 bases, with 3 bases between. The CDR3 covers 13 residues. CDR3 sequence: CASSVVPYNEQFF. The CDR3 nucleotides are TGTGCCAGCAGCGTAGTTCCCTACAATGAGCAGTTCTTC.

There are many counts of this clonotype. CDR3 amino acids: CASMGNPDTEAFF. The CDR3 coding sequence is TGTGCCAGCATGGGGAATCCTGACACTGAAGCTTTCTTT. The chain links TRBV6-1 to TRBJ1-1; D is ambiguous. Germline CDR1 is MNHNS and CDR2 is SASEGT. CDR3 size: 13 residues. Trimming took off 7 bases at V and 3 bases at J, with 12 bases between the two ends.

J is TRBJ1-1 and V is TRBV6-1; D ambiguous. Germline values: CDR1 MNHNS, CDR2 SASEGT. This CDR3 contains 14 residues. Trimming pared 2 bases from V and 0 bases from J, leaving 7 bases between. Written as DNA, the CDR3 is TGTGCCAGCAGTGAAACCACTGTGAACACTGAAGCTTTCTTT. Translation gives CASSETTVNTEAFF.

This clonotype was seen more than once but under ten times. V gene TRBV20-1 combines with J gene TRBJ2-3, with TRBD1 identical over 8 bases. The CDR3 is 15 residues long. The germline gives CDR1 DFQATT, CDR2 SNEGSKA (reference sequence). V gave up 6 bases and J gave up 4 bases; unmatched junction bases: 12. Here the CDR3 reads CSARGPGVGPDTQYF. The CDR3 bases are TGCAGTGCCAGGGGGCCCGGGGTAGGCCCAGATACGCAGTATTTT.

V gene TRBV29-1 combines with J gene TRBJ2-5; D is ambiguous. In germline, CDR1 is SQVTM, CDR2 ANQGSEA. Trimming removed 6 bases at V and 5 bases at J, with 10 bases between. The CDR3 has 11 amino acids. CDR3 in amino acids: CSVLPSETQYF. CDR3 DNA sequence: TGCAGCGTACTACCCTCGGAGACCCAGTACTTC.

This clonotype was seen at least ten times. V and J are TRBV12-3 or TRBV12-4 and TRBJ2-3; D unclear. The CDR3 has 16 residues. Trimming pared 5 bases from V and 1 base from J, leaving 16 bases between. CDR3 residues: CASSLRARSGTDTQYF. The CDR3 coding sequence is TGTGCCAGCAGTCTCCGGGCCCGCTCTGGCACAGATACGCAGTATTTT.

The J gene is TRBJ1-1, the V gene TRBV29-1; D call uncertain. Deletions cut 4 bases from V and 2 bases from J, with 8 bases between. The CDR3 extends over 12 amino acids. From germline, CDR1 is SQVTM and CDR2 ANQGSEA. CDR3 region: CSVGYRNTEAFF. DNA of the CDR3: TGCAGCGTTGGCTATAGAAACACTGAAGCTTTCTTT.

At least ten counts were recorded for this clonotype. The V and J genes are TRBV29-1 and TRBJ2-1; a weak D match, TRBD1 (6 bases). Germline CDR1 and CDR2: SQVTM and ANQGSEA. The CDR3 loop spans 11 amino acids. V was clipped by 7 bases and J by 6 bases, with 10 bases between them. The CDR3 is CSAAGANEQFF. Here the CDR3 DNA reads TGCAGCGCCGCAGGGGCCAATGAGCAGTTCTTC.

The rearrangement joins TRBV20-1 to TRBJ2-5; the D call may be TRBD1 or TRBD2 (5 bases each). Germline V gene lookup returns CDR1 DFQATT and CDR2 SNEGSKA (reference sequence). Trimming took off 6 bases at V and 2 bases at J, with 13 bases between the two ends. The CDR3 runs to 13 residues. The CDR3 DNA reads TGCAGTGCCCGCCGGGACGATCAAGAGACCCAGTACTTC. Amino acids: CSARRDDQETQYF.

This clonotype showed up many times. CDR3 sequence (DNA): TGTGCCAGCAGCTTGTTTACTACATCGAGCTCCTATAATTCACCCCTCCACTTT. Its protein product is CASSLFTTSSSYNSPLHF. V gene TRBV11-2 combines with J gene TRBJ1-6, with D uncertain. Germline V gene data show CDR1 as SGHAT and CDR2 as FQNNGV. The CDR3 runs to 18 residues. Trimming stripped 3 bases from V and 0 bases from J, with 15 bases between.

The CDR3 nucleotides read TGCAGTGCAAGACCGGGTAGGGACTACAATGAGCAGTTCTTC. It yields the protein CSARPGRDYNEQFF. The chain combines TRBV20-1 with TRBJ2-1; D uncertain. The CDR3 covers 14 residues. V was cut by 6 bases and J by 3 bases, with 15 bases left in between. Germline V lookup: CDR1 DFQATT, CDR2 SNEGSKA (reference sequence).

This clonotype occurred many times. This chain joins TRBV7-8 and TRBJ2-3; D unresolved. Germline CDR1 reads SGHVS; CDR2 reads FQNEAQ. This CDR3 contains 13 residues. V lost 5 bases to trimming and J lost 10 bases, with 16 bases between them. As DNA, the CDR3 is TGTGCCAGCAGCGTGGGGTCTTGGGTTGCGCAGTATTTT. Protein product: CASSVGSWVAQYF. Looking up the rest from reference TRBV7-8 and TRBJ2-3 gives the full variable domain: GAGVSQSPRYKVAKRGQDVALRCDPISGHVSLFWYQQALGQGPEFLTYFQNEAQLDKSGLPSDRFFAERPEGSVSTLKIQRTQQEDSAVYLCASSVGSWVAQYFGPGTRLTVL.

This clonotype was recorded many times. V and J are TRBV5-1 and TRBJ2-2; 10 bases line up with TRBD1. The CDR3 is 15 residues long. Germline values: CDR1 SGHRS, CDR2 YFSETQ. The ends lost 0 bases at V and 5 bases at J; junction bases unmatched: 1. The CDR3 DNA reads as TGCGCCAGCAGCTTGGAGGGACAGGGGACCGGGGAGCTGTTTTTT. Amino acid sequence: CASSLEGQGTGELFF. Combining the CDR3 with reference TRBV5-1 and TRBJ2-2 gives the whole variable domain KAGVTQTPRYLIKTRGQQVTLSCSPISGHRSVSWYQQTPGQGLQFLFEYFSETQRNKGNFPGRFSGRQFSNSRSEMNVSTLELGDSALYLCASSLEGQGTGELFFGEGSRLTVL.

This clonotype was counted between two and nine times. The gene calls are TRBV5-1 and TRBJ2-2, with a weak D call TRBD2 (6 bases). Germline values: CDR1 SGHRS, CDR2 YFSETQ. The CDR3 has 16 residues. V was shortened by 4 bases and J by 4 bases, with 17 bases between the two germline ends. CDR3 in DNA: TGCGCCAGCAGCCCCACCCGACTAGACGGCACCGGGGAGCTGTTTTTT. This translates into CASSPTRLDGTGELFF.

This clonotype came up a few times. At one end the junction does not follow the germline gene, possibly because of a read error. This chain links TRBV19 with TRBJ2-3; 8 positions agree with TRBD1. Germline V gives CDR1 LNHDA, CDR2 SQIVND (reference sequence). The CDR3 has 16 residues. CDR3 nucleotide sequence: TGTGCCAGCAGTAGGATGGACAGGGCTAGCACAGATACGCAGTATTTT. Residues: CASSRMDRASTDTQYF.

The chain is built from TRBV20-1 and TRBJ2-1; 13 nucleotides agree with TRBD2. V shed 5 bases, J shed 8 bases, and the junction held 12 bases outside the gene matches. The CDR3 runs 16 residues. Germline values: CDR1 DFQATT, CDR2 SNEGSKA (reference sequence). The CDR3 reads CSASSLLAGGPDEQFF. The CDR3 nucleotides are TGCAGTGCTTCTTCCTTACTAGCGGGGGGGCCCGATGAGCAGTTCTTC.

This clonotype came up many times. V usage is TRBV11-2 and J usage is TRBJ2-5; D unresolved. The V gene's germline CDR1 is SGHAT and CDR2 FQNNGV. V was shortened by 2 bases and J by 5 bases, with 6 bases between the two germline ends. The CDR3 sequence is 12 residues long. The CDR3 reads CASSLFSETQYF. The CDR3, as DNA: TGTGCCAGCAGCTTATTTTCCGAGACCCAGTACTTC.

This clonotype has at least ten counts. The J gene is TRBJ2-7, the V gene TRBV20-1; tentatively, D is TRBD2 (6 bases). Trimming removed 5 bases at V and 7 bases at J, with 21 bases between. The CDR3 loop spans 14 amino acids. Germline CDR1 DFQATT, CDR2 SNEGSKA (reference sequence). In nucleotides, the CDR3 is TGCAGTGCTGCCGGGACGGGCCGGAGGGGAGAGCAGTACTTC. Amino acid sequence: CSAAGTGRRGEQYF.